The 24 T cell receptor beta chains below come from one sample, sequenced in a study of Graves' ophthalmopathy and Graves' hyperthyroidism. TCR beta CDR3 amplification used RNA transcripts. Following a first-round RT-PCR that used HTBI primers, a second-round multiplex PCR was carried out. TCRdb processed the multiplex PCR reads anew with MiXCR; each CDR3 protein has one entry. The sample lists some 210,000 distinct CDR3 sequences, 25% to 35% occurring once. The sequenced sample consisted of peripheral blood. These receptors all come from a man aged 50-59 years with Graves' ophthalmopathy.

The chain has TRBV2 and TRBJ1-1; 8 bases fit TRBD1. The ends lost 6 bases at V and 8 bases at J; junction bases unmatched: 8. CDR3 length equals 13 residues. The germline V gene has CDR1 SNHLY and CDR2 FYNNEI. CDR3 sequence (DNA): TGTGCCAGCAGCGTAGGACAGGGAAGGGAAGCTTTCTTT. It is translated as CASSVGQGREAFF.

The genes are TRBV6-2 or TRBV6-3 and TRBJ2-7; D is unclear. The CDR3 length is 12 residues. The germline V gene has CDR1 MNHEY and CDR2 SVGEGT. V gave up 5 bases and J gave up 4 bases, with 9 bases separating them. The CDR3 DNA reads TGTGCCAGCAGTGACCCCGATTACGAGCAGTACTTC. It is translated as CASSDPDYEQYF.

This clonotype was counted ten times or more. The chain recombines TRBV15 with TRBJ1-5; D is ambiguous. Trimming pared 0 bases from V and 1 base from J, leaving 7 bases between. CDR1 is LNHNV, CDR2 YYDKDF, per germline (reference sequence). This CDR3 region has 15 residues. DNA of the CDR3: TGTGCCACCAGCAGAGATTATCGGAGCAATCAGCCCCAGCATTTT. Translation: CATSRDYRSNQPQHF.

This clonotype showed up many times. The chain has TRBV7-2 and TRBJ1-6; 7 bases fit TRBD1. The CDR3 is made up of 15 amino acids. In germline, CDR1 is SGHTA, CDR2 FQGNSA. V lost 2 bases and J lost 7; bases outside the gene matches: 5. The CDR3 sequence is CASSLRDSENSPLHF. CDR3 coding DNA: TGTGCCAGCAGCTTAAGGGACAGTGAGAATTCACCCCTCCACTTT.

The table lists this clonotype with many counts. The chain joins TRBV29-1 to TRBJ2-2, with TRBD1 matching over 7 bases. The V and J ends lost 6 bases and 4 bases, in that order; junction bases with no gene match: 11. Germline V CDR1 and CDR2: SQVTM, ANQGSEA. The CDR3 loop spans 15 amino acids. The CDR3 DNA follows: TGCAGCGTGGGAACAGGGGCTCGGGTCACCGGGGAGCTGTTTTTT. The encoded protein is CSVGTGARVTGELFF.

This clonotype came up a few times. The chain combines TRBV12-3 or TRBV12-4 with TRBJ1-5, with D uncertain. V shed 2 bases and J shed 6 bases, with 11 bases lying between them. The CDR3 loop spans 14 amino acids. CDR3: CASSLYGFGQPQHF. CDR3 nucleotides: TGTGCCAGCAGTTTATACGGGTTCGGTCAGCCCCAGCATTTT.

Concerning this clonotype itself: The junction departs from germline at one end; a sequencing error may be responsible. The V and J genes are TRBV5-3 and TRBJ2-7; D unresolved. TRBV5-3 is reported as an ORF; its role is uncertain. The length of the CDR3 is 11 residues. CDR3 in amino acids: CASSFYFEQYF. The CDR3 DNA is TGTGCCAGCAGCTTTTACTTCGAGCAGTACTTC.

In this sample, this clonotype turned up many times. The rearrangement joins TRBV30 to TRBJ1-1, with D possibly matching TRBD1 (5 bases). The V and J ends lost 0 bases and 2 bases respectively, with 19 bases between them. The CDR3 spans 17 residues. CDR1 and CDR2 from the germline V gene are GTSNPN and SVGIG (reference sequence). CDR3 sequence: CAWSVPEGREGNTEAFF. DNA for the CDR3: TGTGCCTGGAGTGTACCTGAGGGCAGGGAGGGTAACACTGAAGCTTTCTTT.

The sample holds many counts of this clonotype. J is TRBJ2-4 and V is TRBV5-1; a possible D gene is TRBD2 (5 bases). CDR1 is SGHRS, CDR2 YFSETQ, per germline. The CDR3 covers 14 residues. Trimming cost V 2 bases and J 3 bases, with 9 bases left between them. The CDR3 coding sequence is TGCGCCAGCAGCTTAGGCCGGGGCAAAAACATTCAGTACTTC. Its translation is CASSLGRGKNIQYF.

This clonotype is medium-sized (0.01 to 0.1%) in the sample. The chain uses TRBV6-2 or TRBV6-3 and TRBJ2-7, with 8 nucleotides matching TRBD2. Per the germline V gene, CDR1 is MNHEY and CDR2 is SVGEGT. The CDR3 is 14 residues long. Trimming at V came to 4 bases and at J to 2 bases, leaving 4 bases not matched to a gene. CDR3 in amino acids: CASSSQRGTYEQYF. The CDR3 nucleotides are TGTGCCAGCAGTTCCCAGCGGGGGACCTACGAGCAGTACTTC.

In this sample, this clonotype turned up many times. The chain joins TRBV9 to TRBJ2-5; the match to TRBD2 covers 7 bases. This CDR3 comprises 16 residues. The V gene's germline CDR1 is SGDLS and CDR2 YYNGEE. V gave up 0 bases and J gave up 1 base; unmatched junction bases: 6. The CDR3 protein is CASSVGEGFAQETQYF. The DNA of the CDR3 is TGTGCCAGCAGCGTAGGGGAGGGATTCGCCCAAGAGACCCAGTACTTC.

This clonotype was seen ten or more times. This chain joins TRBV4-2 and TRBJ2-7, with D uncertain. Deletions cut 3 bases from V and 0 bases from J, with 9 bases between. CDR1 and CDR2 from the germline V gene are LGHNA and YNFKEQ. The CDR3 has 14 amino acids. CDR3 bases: TGTGCCAGCAGCCAGGGGTATTCCTCCTACGAGCAGTACTTC. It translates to CASSQGYSSYEQYF.

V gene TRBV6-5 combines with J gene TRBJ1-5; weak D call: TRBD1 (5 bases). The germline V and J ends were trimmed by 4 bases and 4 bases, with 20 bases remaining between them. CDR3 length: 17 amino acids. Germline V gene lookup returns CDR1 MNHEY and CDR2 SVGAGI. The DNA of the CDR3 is TGTGCCAGCAGTTCTACCGTACCGGGACGACCAAATCAGCCCCAGCATTTT. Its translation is CASSSTVPGRPNQPQHF.

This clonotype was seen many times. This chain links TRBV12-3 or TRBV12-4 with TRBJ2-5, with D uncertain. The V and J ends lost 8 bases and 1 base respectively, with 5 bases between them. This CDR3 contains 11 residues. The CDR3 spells CASGIQETQYF. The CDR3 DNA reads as TGTGCCAGCGGGATCCAAGAGACCCAGTACTTC.

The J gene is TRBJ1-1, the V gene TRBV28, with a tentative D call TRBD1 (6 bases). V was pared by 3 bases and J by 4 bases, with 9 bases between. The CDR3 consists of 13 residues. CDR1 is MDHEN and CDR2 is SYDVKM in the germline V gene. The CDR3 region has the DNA TGTGCCAGCAGTTTGTGGGGGCCCACTGAAGCTTTCTTT. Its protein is CASSLWGPTEAFF.

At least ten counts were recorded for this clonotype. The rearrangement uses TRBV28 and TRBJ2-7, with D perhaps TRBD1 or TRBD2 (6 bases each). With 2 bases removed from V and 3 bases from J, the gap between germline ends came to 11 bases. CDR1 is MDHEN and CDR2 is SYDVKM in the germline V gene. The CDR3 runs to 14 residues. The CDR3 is CASSLPGAGYEQYF. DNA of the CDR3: TGTGCCAGCAGTTTACCGGGGGCAGGCTACGAGCAGTACTTC.

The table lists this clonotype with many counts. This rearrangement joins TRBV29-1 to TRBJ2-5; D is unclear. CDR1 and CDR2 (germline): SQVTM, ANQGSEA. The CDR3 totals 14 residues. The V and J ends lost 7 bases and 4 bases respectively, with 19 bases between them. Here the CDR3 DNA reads TGCAGCGCCGAAGGCCCCAAACTTGGAGAGACCCAGTACTTC. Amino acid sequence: CSAEGPKLGETQYF.

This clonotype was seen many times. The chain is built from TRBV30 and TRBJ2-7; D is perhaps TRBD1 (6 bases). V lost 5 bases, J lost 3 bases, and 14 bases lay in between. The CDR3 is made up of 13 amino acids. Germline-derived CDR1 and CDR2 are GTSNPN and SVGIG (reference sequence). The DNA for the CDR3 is TGTGCCTGGGACCGGGACATTGTCTACGAGCAGTACTTC. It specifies CAWDRDIVYEQYF. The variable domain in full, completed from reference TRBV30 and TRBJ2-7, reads SQTIHQWPATLVQPVGSPLSLECTVEGTSNPNLYWYRQAAGRGLQLLFYSVGIGQISSEVPQNLSASRPQDRQFILSSKKLLLSDSGFYLCAWDRDIVYEQYFGPGTRLTVT.

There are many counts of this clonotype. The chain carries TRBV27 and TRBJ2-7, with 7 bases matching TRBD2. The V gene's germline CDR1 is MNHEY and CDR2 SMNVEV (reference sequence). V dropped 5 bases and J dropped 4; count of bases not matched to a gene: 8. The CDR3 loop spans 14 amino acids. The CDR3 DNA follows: TGTGCCAGCAGTATAGCCGGGAGGAGTTACGAGCAGTACTTC. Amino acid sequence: CASSIAGRSYEQYF.

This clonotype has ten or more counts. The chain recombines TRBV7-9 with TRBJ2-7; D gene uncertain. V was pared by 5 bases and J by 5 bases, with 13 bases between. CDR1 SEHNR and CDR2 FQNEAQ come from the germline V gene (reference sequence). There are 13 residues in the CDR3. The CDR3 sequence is CASSPAAAHEQYF. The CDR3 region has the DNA TGTGCCAGCAGCCCGGCGGCGGCCCACGAGCAGTACTTC.

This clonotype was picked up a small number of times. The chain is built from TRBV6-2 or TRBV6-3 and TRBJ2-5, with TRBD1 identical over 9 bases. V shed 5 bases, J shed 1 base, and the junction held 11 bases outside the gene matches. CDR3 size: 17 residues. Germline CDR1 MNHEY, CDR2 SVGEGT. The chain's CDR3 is CASSPGQGQQFQETQYF. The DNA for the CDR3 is TGTGCCAGCAGTCCGGGACAGGGTCAACAATTCCAAGAGACCCAGTACTTC.

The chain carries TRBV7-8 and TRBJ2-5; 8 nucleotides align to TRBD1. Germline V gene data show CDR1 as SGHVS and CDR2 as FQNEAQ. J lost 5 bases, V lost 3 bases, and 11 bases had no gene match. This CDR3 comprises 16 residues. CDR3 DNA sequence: TGTGCCAGCAGCTTCACCCCAGGGGGCGGCCGGGAGACCCAGTACTTC. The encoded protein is CASSFTPGGGRETQYF.

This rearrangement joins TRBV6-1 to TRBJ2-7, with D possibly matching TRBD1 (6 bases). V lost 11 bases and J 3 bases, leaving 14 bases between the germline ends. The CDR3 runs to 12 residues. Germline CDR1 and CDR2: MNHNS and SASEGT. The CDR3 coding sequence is TGTGCCTCCCCCAGGGGCTACTACGAGCAGTACTTC. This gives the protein CASPRGYYEQYF.

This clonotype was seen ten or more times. The DNA for the CDR3 is TGTGCCAGCAGTGTTACTAGCGGGAGCACAGATACGCAGTATTTT. The encoded protein is CASSVTSGSTDTQYF. The rearrangement links TRBV6-4 to TRBJ2-3; 9 nucleotides match TRBD2. Per the germline V gene, CDR1 is MRHNA and CDR2 is SNTAGT. The CDR3 is 15 residues long. After removal of 4 bases from V and 0 bases from J, the junction contained 2 bases not matched to a gene.